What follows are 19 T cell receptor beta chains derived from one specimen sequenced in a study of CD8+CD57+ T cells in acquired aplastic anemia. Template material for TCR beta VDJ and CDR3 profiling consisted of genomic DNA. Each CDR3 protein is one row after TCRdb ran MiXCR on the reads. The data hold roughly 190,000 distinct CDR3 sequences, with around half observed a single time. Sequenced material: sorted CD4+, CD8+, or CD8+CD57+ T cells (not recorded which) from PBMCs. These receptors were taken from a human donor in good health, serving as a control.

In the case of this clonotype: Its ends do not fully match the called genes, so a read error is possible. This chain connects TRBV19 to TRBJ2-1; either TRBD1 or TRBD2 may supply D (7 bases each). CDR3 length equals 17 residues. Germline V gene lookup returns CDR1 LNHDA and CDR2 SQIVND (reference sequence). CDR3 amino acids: CASSILGGGSSNNEQFF. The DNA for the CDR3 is TGTGCCAGTAGTATATTGGGAGGGGGCAGCTCCAACAATGAGCAGTTCTTC.

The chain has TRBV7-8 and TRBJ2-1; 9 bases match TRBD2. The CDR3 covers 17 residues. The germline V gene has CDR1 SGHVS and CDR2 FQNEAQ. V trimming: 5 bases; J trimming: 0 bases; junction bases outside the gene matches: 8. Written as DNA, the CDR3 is TGTGCCAGCAGCCCGGGACTAGCTTGGAGCTCCTACAATGAGCAGTTCTTC. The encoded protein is CASSPGLAWSSYNEQFF.

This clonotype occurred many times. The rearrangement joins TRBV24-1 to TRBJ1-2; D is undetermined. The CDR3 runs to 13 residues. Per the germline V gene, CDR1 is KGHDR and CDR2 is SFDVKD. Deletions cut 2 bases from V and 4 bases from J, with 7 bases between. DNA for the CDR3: TGTGCCACCAGTGATTCCGACCTCTATGGCTACACCTTC. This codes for CATSDSDLYGYTF.

In DNA, the CDR3 is TGTGCCAGCAGCTTTAATCCAGGCAGCTCCTACGAGCAGTACTTC. It is translated as CASSFNPGSSYEQYF. The V and J genes are TRBV7-6 and TRBJ2-7, with D unresolved. Germline V gene lookup returns CDR1 SGHVS and CDR2 FNYEAQ. Trimming stripped 3 bases from V and 0 bases from J, with 12 bases between. The CDR3 contains 15 residues.

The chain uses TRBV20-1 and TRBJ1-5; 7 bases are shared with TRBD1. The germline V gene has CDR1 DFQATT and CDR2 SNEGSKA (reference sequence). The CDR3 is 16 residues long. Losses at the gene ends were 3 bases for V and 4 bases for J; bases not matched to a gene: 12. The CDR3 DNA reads TGCAGTGCTAGGAGACAGGGAGGTGGAGGGAATCAGCCCCAGCATTTT. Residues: CSARRQGGGGNQPQHF.

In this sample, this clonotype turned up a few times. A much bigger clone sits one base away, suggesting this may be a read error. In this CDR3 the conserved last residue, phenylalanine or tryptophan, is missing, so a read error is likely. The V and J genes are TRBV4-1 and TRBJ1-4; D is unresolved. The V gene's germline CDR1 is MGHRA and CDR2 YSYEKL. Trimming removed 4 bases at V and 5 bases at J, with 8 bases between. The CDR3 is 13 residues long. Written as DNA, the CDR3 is TGCGCCAGCAGCCGATCAGAGAATGAAAAACTGTTTTCT. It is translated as CASSRSENEKLFS.

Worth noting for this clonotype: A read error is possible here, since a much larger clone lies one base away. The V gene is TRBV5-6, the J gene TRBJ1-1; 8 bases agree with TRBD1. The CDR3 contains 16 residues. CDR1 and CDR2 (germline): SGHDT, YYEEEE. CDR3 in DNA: TGTGCCAGCAGCCCTAGATATGGACAGGGCTGGACTGAAGCTCTCTTT. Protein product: CASSPRYGQGWTEALF.

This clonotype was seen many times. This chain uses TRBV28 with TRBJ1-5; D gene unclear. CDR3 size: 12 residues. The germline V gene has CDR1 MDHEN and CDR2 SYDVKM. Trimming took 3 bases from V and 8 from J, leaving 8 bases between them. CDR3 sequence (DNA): TGTGCCAGCAGTTTGGCCCCGGAGCCCCAGCATTTT. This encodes CASSLAPEPQHF.

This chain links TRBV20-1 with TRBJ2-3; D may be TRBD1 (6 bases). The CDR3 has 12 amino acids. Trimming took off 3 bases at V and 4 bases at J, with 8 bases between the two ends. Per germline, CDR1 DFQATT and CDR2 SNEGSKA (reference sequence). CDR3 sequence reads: CSASYRADTQYF. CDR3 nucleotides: TGCAGTGCTAGTTACAGGGCAGATACGCAGTATTTT.

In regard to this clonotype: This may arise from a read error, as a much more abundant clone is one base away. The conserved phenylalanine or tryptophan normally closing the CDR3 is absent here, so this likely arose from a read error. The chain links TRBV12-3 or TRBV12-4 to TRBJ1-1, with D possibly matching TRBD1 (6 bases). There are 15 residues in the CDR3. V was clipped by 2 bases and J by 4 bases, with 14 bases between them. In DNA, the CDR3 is TGTGCCAGCAGTTTATGGACAGATACCTTCACTGAAGCTTTCTCT. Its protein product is CASSLWTDTFTEAFS.

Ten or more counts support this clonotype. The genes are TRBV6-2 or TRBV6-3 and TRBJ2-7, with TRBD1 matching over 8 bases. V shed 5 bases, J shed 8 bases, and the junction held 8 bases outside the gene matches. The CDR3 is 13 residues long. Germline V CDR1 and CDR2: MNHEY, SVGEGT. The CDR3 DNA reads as TGTGCCAGCAGTGTTGACAGGGGTAGGAAGCAGTACTTC. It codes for CASSVDRGRKQYF.

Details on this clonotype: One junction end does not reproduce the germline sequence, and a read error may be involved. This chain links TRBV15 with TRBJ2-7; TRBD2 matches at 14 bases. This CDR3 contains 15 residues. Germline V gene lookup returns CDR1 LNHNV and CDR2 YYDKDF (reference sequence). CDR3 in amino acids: CATSRGTSGSYEQYF. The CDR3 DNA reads TGTGCCACTAGCAGGGGGACTAGCGGGAGCTACGAGCAGTACTTC.

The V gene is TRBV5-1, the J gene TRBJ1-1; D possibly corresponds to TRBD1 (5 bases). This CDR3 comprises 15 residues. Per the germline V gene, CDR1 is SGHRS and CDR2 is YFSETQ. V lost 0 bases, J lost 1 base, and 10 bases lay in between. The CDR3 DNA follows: TGCGCCAGCAGCTTGGGCTCAACAGGGAACACTGAAGCTTTCTTT. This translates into CASSLGSTGNTEAFF.

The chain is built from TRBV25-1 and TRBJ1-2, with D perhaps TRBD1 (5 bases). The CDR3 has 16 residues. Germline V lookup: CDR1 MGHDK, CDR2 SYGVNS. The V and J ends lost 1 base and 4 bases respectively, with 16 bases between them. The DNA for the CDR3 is TGTGCCAGCAGTGAATCATCGGGGGGGTTAGTCTATGGCTACACCTTC. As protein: CASSESSGGLVYGYTF.

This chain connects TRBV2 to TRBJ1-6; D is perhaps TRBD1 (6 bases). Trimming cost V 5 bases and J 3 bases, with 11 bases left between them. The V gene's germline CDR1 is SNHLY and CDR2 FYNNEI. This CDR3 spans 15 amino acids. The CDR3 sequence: CASSLKGGYNSPLHF. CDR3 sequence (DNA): TGTGCCAGCAGTCTCAAGGGGGGCTATAATTCACCCCTCCACTTT.

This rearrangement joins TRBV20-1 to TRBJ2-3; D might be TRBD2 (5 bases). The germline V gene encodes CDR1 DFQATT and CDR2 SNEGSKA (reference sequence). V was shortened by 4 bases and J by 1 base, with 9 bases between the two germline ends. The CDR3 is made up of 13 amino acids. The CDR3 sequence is CSAKRTGTDTQYF. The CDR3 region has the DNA TGCAGTGCTAAGAGGACTGGCACAGATACGCAGTATTTT.

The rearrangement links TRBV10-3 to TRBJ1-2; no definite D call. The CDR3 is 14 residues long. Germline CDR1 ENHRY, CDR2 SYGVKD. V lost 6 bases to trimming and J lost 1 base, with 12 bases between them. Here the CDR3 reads CAISDTRGNYGYTF. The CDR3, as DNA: TGTGCCATCAGCGATACCCGGGGTAACTATGGCTACACCTTC.

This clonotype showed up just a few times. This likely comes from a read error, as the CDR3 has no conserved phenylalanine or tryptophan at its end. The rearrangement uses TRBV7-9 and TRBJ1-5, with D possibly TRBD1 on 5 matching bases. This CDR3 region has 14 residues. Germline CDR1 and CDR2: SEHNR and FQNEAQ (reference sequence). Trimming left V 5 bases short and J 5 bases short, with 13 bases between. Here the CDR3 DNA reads TGTGCCAGCAGCGCGGGGACCGACGATCAGCCCCAGCATCTT. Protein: CASSAGTDDQPQHL.

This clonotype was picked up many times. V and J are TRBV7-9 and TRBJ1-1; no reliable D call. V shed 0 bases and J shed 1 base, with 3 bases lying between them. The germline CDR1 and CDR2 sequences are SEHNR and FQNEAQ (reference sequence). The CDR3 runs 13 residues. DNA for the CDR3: TGTGCCAGCAGCTTAGCAGGGAACACTGAAGCTTTCTTT. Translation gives CASSLAGNTEAFF.